This T cell receptor beta chain was captured in a study of T cell changes during pregnancy in multiple sclerosis. The V gene end was trimmed by 6 bases and the J gene end by 0 bases; junction bases not matched to a gene: 2. This CDR3 has 14 amino acids. Germline loops: CDR1 MNHEY, CDR2 SVGAGI. The method was immunoSEQ multiplex PCR; TCRdb's version includes in-frame clones alone and lacks a portion of them. This sample has 45,000 to 55,000 clones, with roughly 90% found just once. The TCR originated in a female donor in good health, enrolled as a control in a pregnancy study. The chain recombines TRBV6-5 with TRBJ1-3; TRBD1 agrees at 7 bases. This material consisted of CD4+ T cells from peripheral blood mononuclear cells, taken after pregnancy. The CDR3 protein is CASRRTGSGNTIYF. As DNA, the CDR3 is TGTGCCAGCAGACGGACAGGCTCTGGAAACACCATATATTTT.